The subject of this entry is one T cell receptor (beta chain). Its antigen is as yet unknown. The sample comes from a study of T cell repertoires in cytomegalovirus infection. The study, taken as a whole, reports: The response measured ex vivo was dominated by TCR beta clonotypes (HLA-C-restricted and CMV-specific).

V was shortened by 5 bases and J by 3 bases, with 15 bases between the two germline ends. CDR1 and CDR2 (germline): DFQATT, SNEGSKA (reference sequence). The CDR3 contains 14 residues. One entry per CDR3 protein, called by TCRdb with MiXCR from the reads. The profile shows some 900,000 distinct CDR3 sequences, about 31% of them singletons. The rearrangement links TRBV20-1 to TRBJ2-3; possible D gene TRBD1, 5 bases. Material: cultured CD8+ T cells from PBMCs, obtained from culture after CMV antigen stimulation. The receptor comes from a human donor in good health (CMV status not recorded). Some clones in this sample may be carry-over from other donors' samples. CDR3 protein: CSALSEDTTDTQYF. CDR3 nucleotide sequence: TGCAGTGCTCTGTCCGAGGACACAACAGATACGCAGTATTTT.